The source of this T cell receptor (beta chain) is a study of follicular helper T cells after annual influenza vaccination. V lost 6 bases, J lost 7 bases, and 9 bases stayed unmatched. The CDR3 is 13 amino acids. The germline V gene has CDR1 MNHEY and CDR2 SMNVEV (reference sequence). Sequencing was performed with immunoSEQ multiplex PCR; in TCRdb, only in-frame clones are kept and a portion is missing. Of 27,000 or so clones in the sample, roughly 80% are singletons; the top ten hold 0.95% to 1.5%. Time point of the sample: 2014-2015 season, pre-vaccination. Subjects lived in the community and lacked influenza vaccine within the prior 6 months. With regard to this clone: Antigen: not known.

Points from the study as a whole: Rare clonotypes were missed; only about 9-22% of cells gave TCRB. Day 7 ICOS+CD38+ clones were most often found later in ICOS-CD38- cTfh cells.

The TCR originated in an adult who received the influenza vaccine. The sequenced sample was CXCR5+ CD38- circulating T follicular helper cells from blood, obtained on the day of influenza vaccination. Subset defined: circulating Tfh, non-naive CD4+CXCR5+PD-1+ (ICOS+CD38+ or ICOS-CD38-). V is TRBV27 and J is TRBJ2-7; 7 nucleotides align to TRBD1. CDR3 amino acids: CASRRIDREEQYF. DNA of the CDR3: TGTGCCAGCAGGAGAATCGACAGGGAAGAGCAGTACTTC.